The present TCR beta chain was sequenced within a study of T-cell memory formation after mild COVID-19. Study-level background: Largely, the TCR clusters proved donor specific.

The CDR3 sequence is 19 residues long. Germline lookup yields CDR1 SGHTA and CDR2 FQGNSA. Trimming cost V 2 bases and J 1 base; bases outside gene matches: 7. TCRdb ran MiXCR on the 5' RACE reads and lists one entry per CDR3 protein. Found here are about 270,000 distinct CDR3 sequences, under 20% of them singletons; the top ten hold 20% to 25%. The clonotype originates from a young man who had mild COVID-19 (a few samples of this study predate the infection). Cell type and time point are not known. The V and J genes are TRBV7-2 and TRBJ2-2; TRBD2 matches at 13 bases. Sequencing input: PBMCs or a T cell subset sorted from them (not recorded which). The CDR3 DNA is TGTGCCAGCAGCTTAAACCCCCGGACTAGCGGGGGGAACACCGGGGAGCTGTTTTTT. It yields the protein CASSLNPRTSGGNTGELFF.